This T cell receptor (beta chain) was sequenced in a study of T cell repertoires in cytomegalovirus infection. Study overall: Both CMV infection and a matching HLA type were indicated by public TCR beta signatures.

In the case of this clonotype: The antigen remains undetermined.

Study observations and caveats: CMV-specific HLA-C-restricted TCR beta clonotypes dominated the ex vivo response. Cumulative public TCR beta family frequency identified CMV carriers with the relevant HLA.

TCRdb passed the reads through MiXCR, listing each CDR3 protein once. Altogether about 490,000 distinct CDR3 sequences are present, approximately 11% being singletons, with the ten largest covering roughly a tenth. This CDR3 spans 12 amino acids. In germline, CDR1 is LNHDA, CDR2 SQIVND (reference sequence). Trimming pared 4 bases from V and 15 bases from J, leaving 16 bases between. This TCR was recovered from a human donor in good health (CMV status not recorded). Some clones in this sample may be carry-over from other donors' samples. The material sequenced was PBMCs. This chain links TRBV19 with TRBJ2-1; D possibly corresponds to TRBD1 (6 bases). The CDR3 is CASSTWTAEWFF. CDR3 bases: TGTGCCAGTAGTACCTGGACAGCTGAATGGTTCTTC. Full variable domain (outside the CDR3, taken from reference TRBV19 and TRBJ2-1): DGGITQSPKYLFRKEGQNVTLSCEQNLNHDAMYWYRQDPGQGLRLIYYSQIVNDFQKGDIAEGYSVSREKKESFPLTVTSAQKNPTAFYLCASSTWTAEWFFGPGTRLTVL.